The present T cell receptor beta chain was sequenced within a study of human T cells and chemical hapten exposure. Time point given: pre-sensitization, week 0. Described treatment: therapeutic diphenylcyclopropenone sensitization with weekly scalp DPC. Venepuncture was done earlier than the placement of each patch test. Alopecia patients between 18 and 70 years old and suitable for DPC were used as donors. The CDR3 is made up of 20 amino acids. Germline V gene lookup returns CDR1 SSHAT and CDR2 FNYEAQ (reference sequence). The sample holds many counts of this clonotype. One end of the junction varies from germline; a read error may be responsible. As the library was built, unique molecular identifiers were attached to individual cDNA molecules. TCRdb itself ran the RACE reads through MiXCR, one entry per CDR3 protein. The sample comprises roughly 250,000 distinct CDR3 sequences, 7.5% to 10% of which are singletons, and over 2% rests with the top ten.

This chain links TRBV7-7 with TRBJ2-3; 11 bases line up with TRBD2. The sequence derives from a woman between 40 and 55 years old with alopecia areata. Some clones in this sample may be carry-over from other donors' samples. Sequencing used whole blood, obtained in connection with sensitization to the hapten diphenylcyclopropenone (DPC). DNA of the CDR3: TGTGCTAGCAGCCCCACTAGCGGGAGAGTCCCGCACAGACGCACAGATACGCAGTATTTT. Translation: CASSPTSGRVPHRRTDTQYF.